The clone carrying this T cell receptor delta chain was detected a few times. Antigen unknown. TCRdb pairs this DNA with a much larger clone's protein that differs at residue 15, likely a read error; the protein shown was translated from the DNA. This specimen belongs to a study of γδ T cells in repeated Plasmodium falciparum infection. Notes on the study in general: Malian donors came from one small rural village, predominantly one ethnic group. Compared with Australian children, Malian Vdelta2-negative repertoires seemed more clonal, less diverse, less shared.

J lost 7 bases, V lost 2 bases, and 17 bases had no gene match. Germline V gives CDR1 TSWWSYY, CDR2 QGS. The CDR3 has 19 residues. Vgamma9/Vdelta2+ and Vdelta2-negative gammadelta T cells were flow-sorted from PBMC for bulk sequencing. Sequencing covered both gamma and delta TCR chains per sample. TCRdb re-processed the multiplex PCR reads via CATT. The table has tens of thousands of delta-chain clones, more than 1.4% seen once. The V call is TRDV1, the J call TRDJ1, with 12 bases fitting TRDD3. No J gene was available from TCRdb, and it was assigned here by a germline match of the DNA. Sample: gamma-delta T cells from blood. The TCR sequence derives from a pool of human donors (malaria-infected and uninfected, not separated). Here the CDR3 DNA reads TGTGCTCTTGGGGAAGGGTATCTACGCTCTGGGGGATACGCCGGTAAACTCATCTTT. Translating it yields CALGEGYLRSGGYAGKLIF.